This is a list of T cell receptor beta chains from one sample in a study of blood T cell repertoires in COVID-19. The repertoire was sequenced with immunoSEQ multiplex PCR; TCRdb's copy has only in-frame clones and lacks some. The sample records 300,000 to 400,000 clones, approximately 85% being singletons. The sequencing sample was made of peripheral blood. These receptors came from a human donor in a cohort sampled during active COVID-19. Each CDR3 is given with its conserved first and last residue. The order of the fields is clone size, D gene, V gene, J gene, CDR3 DNA, CDR3 protein. D genes are given only for firm matches. Clone size appears in some rows only: once, few, many, or a class for an expanded clone.

>NA|TRBD1|TRBV27|TRBJ1-2
TGTGCCAGCACGCCTTACAGGGGTTCCTATGGCTACACCTTC
CASTPYRGSYGYTF
>NA|TRBD1|TRBV5-4|TRBJ1-1
TGTGCCAGCAGCAACCAGGGGGCAGGCACTGAAGCTTTCTTT
CASSNQGAGTEAFF
>NA|NA|TRBV2|TRBJ1-5
TGTGCCAGCAGTGGCCCTTACATCCCCGGGGATCAGCCCCAGCATTTT
CASSGPYIPGDQPQHF
>NA|NA|TRBV7-9|TRBJ1-3
TGTGCCAGCAGCTTAGCGCTCACAGTCTCTGGAAACACCATATATTTT
CASSLALTVSGNTIYF
>NA|TRBD1|TRBV4-2|TRBJ2-7
TGTGCCAGCAGCCAAGGCCAGGGGACAGGTGACTACGAGCAGTACTTC
CASSQGQGTGDYEQYF
>once|TRBD1|TRBV5-4|TRBJ2-3
TGTGCCAGCAGCTTGACGCAGGGGGCGATGAATACGCAGTATTTT
CASSLTQGAMNTQYF
>NA|NA|TRBV24-1|TRBJ2-5
TGTGCCACCAGTGACAGGGGCCTGGGGGAGACCCAGTACTTC
CATSDRGLGETQYF
>NA|NA|TRBV12-3/TRBV12-4|TRBJ1-2
TGTGCCAGCAGTTTTGGGACAACATATGGCTACACCTTC
CASSFGTTYGYTF
>NA|TRBD1|TRBV7-8|TRBJ1-5
TGTGCCAGCAGCCGACAGGGGGATAGCAATCAGCCCCAGCATTTT
CASSRQGDSNQPQHF
>NA|TRBD1|TRBV7-8|TRBJ1-4
TGTGCCAGCAGCTTAGAAGGACAGGTGTACGCAACTAATGAAAAACTGTTTTTT
CASSLEGQVYATNEKLFF
>NA|TRBD1|TRBV11-3|TRBJ2-7
TGTGCCAGCAGCTTATCGGGACAGGACAACGAGCAGTACTTC
CASSLSGQDNEQYF
>NA|NA|TRBV7-8|TRBJ2-3
TGTGCCAGCAGCTTGCAGAACACAGATACGCAGTATTTT
CASSLQNTDTQYF
>NA|NA|TRBV5-1|TRBJ1-4
TGCGCCAGCGGGGGGGCAGCTAATGAAAAACTGTTTTTT
CASGGAANEKLFF
>NA|TRBD2|TRBV7-3|TRBJ2-1
TGTGCCAGCAGCCCAACTAGCGGGGGGGCGTCAGTTGGTGAGCAGTTCTTC
CASSPTSGGASVGEQFF
>few|NA|TRBV30|TRBJ1-5
TGTGCCTGGAGTGCCCCCGGGAGCAATCAGCCCCAGCATTTT
CAWSAPGSNQPQHF
>NA|NA|TRBV7-9|TRBJ1-2
TGTGCCAGCAGCTCTGACTATGGCTACACCTTC
CASSSDYGYTF
>NA|NA|TRBV11-2|TRBJ2-7
TGTGCCAGCAGCTTAGGGCGGGTCTCCGATTTC
CASSLGRVSDF
>NA|TRBD2|TRBV4-1|TRBJ2-7
TGCGCCAGCAGCCACCAAGGGCTAGCGGGGCACTCCTACGAGCAGTACTTC
CASSHQGLAGHSYEQYF
>NA|TRBD1|TRBV19|TRBJ1-2
TGTGCCAGTAGTGGCTGGACAGGAATTATGGGCTACACCTTC
CASSGWTGIMGYTF
>once|NA|TRBV30|TRBJ1-5
TGTGCCTGGACCACGTCGGGGGAGGATCAGCCCCAGCATTTT
CAWTTSGEDQPQHF
>NA|NA|TRBV11-2|TRBJ2-1
TGTGCCAGCAGCTTACAGGGGTTTAGCAATGAGCAGTTCTTC
CASSLQGFSNEQFF
>once|NA|TRBV6-5|TRBJ1-1
TGTGCCACCGAGGGTATGAACACTGAAGCTTTCTTT
CATEGMNTEAFF
>many|NA|TRBV7-3|TRBJ1-2
TGTGCCAGCAGCCCCGAGGGGGCTAACTATGGCTACACCTTC
CASSPEGANYGYTF
>NA|NA|TRBV5-6|TRBJ2-7
TGTGCCAGCAGCCGTTTGAAGAGCGAGCAGTACTTC
CASSRLKSEQYF
>NA|NA|TRBV25-1|TRBJ1-2
TGTGCCAGCAGTGAAAGTAAAGGGGCTAACTATGGCTACACCTTC
CASSESKGANYGYTF
>NA|NA|TRBV21-1|TRBJ1-1
TGTGCCAGAGTTCGGGTCCTATTGAACACTGAAGCTTTCTTT
CARVRVLLNTEAFF
>NA|NA|TRBV7-9|TRBJ1-2
TGTGCCAGCAGCTTAGCAATAGTGGCAGGCTATGGCTACACCTTC
CASSLAIVAGYGYTF
>NA|NA|TRBV9|TRBJ1-2
TGTGCCAGCAGCGACCGATTAGCTAACTATGGCTACACCTTC
CASSDRLANYGYTF
>NA|TRBD1|TRBV24-1|TRBJ2-1
TGTGCCACCAATGGAGGGCAGGGGGCGAGGGATGAGCAGTTCTTC
CATNGGQGARDEQFF
>NA|NA|TRBV6-2/TRBV6-3|TRBJ2-1
TGTGCCAGCAGTTACGAGGGTTACTACAATGAGCAGTTCTTC
CASSYEGYYNEQFF
>NA|NA|TRBV6-5|TRBJ2-7
TGTGCCAGCAGTTACATCCACCACTCAGGCGAGCAGTACTTC
CASSYIHHSGEQYF
>NA|NA|TRBV7-2|TRBJ2-7
TGTGCCAGCAGCTTAGATGGGGCCAGGCGCGTTTTTTACGAGCAGTACTTC
CASSLDGARRVFYEQYF
>NA|NA|TRBV5-1|TRBJ2-7
TGCGCCAGCAGCTTGTTGGGGGGTTCCTACGAGCAGTACTTC
CASSLLGGSYEQYF
>NA|TRBD1|TRBV5-1|TRBJ2-2
TGCGCCAGCAGCTCGTCCGGGACAGACACCGGGGAGCTGTTTTTT
CASSSSGTDTGELFF
>NA|NA|TRBV12-3/TRBV12-4|TRBJ2-7
TGTGCCAGCAGTCCCACAGGGACCTACGAGCAGTACTTC
CASSPTGTYEQYF
>few|NA|TRBV5-4|TRBJ1-1
TGTGCCAGCAGCTTTGCAGGGTCTGTGAACACTGAAGCTTTCTTT
CASSFAGSVNTEAFF
>NA|TRBD1|TRBV19|TRBJ2-1
TGTGCCAGTAGGGGACAGGGCGGGAACAATGAGCAGTTCTTC
CASRGQGGNNEQFF
>NA|TRBD2|TRBV2|TRBJ2-5
TGTGCCAGCAGCCAGTGGACTAGCGGGGTTGGGACCCAGTACTTC
CASSQWTSGVGTQYF
>once|NA|TRBV7-6|TRBJ2-6
TGTGCCAGCAGCCTACAGTCTACTAGCTCTGGGGCCAACGTCCTGACTTTC
CASSLQSTSSGANVLTF
>NA|NA|TRBV5-6|TRBJ2-7
TGTGCCAGCAGCTCCGGACACTACGAGCAGTACTTC
CASSSGHYEQYF
>NA|NA|TRBV6-1|TRBJ1-5
TGTGCCAGCAGTGAAAGAGACCGGGATAGCAATCAGCCCCAGCATTTT
CASSERDRDSNQPQHF
>NA|TRBD2|TRBV9|TRBJ2-5
TGTGCCAGCAGCGTAGATAGCGGGTATGAGACCCAGTACTTC
CASSVDSGYETQYF
>NA|NA|TRBV6-5|TRBJ1-4
TGTGCCAGCAGTTCCAGGGGAAGTAATGAAAAACTGTTTTTT
CASSSRGSNEKLFF
>NA|TRBD1|TRBV27|TRBJ1-1
TGTGCCAGCAGTTCCACGACAGGGTTTACTGAAGCTTTCTTT
CASSSTTGFTEAFF
>NA|TRBD1|TRBV7-3|TRBJ2-1
TGTGCCAGCAGCTTGACAGGGCGAAATGAGCAGTTCTTC
CASSLTGRNEQFF
>NA|NA|TRBV4-1|TRBJ1-1
TGCGCCAGCAGCCAAGATGATTACTCATTGAACACTGAAGCTTTCTTT
CASSQDDYSLNTEAFF
>NA|NA|TRBV19|TRBJ1-1
TGTGCCAGCAGTCCCCTAGCGGGGGTAAGGGGTTCTTCGATGAACACTGAAGCTTTCTTT
CASSPLAGVRGSSMNTEAFF
>NA|NA|TRBV27|TRBJ2-7
TGTGCCAGCAGGCTCGGAGGGACGGTAAGCTCCTACGAGCAGTACTTC
CASRLGGTVSSYEQYF
>NA|NA|TRBV6-5|TRBJ1-1
TGTGCCAGCAGCAACGGGTACACTGAAGCTTTCTTT
CASSNGYTEAFF
>NA|NA|TRBV2|TRBJ2-3
TGTGCCAGCAGTGCTCTAGCTGTGACGCAGTATTTT
CASSALAVTQYF
>NA|TRBD1|TRBV19|TRBJ1-2
TGTGCCAGTAGTATAGATCGTGGGCCTCGGACAGGGAATGGCTACACCTTC
CASSIDRGPRTGNGYTF
>NA|NA|TRBV6-1|TRBJ1-2
TGTGCCAGCAGTGAGAAAGGGGCGTATGGCTACACCTTC
CASSEKGAYGYTF
>NA|TRBD2|TRBV24-1|TRBJ2-2
TGTGCCACCAGTCGGACTAGCGGGGGATCCGGGGAGCTGTTTTTT
CATSRTSGGSGELFF